This T cell receptor beta chain was recovered during a study of blood T cells in healthy people across ages. A second about 6 to 11 cycle PCR used barcoded and J-beta primers. MiXCR was run by TCRdb on the 5' RACE reads, yielding one entry per CDR3 protein. This sample yields about 1.4 million distinct CDR3 sequences, of which 59% are seen a single time; 6.7% belongs to the top ten. This CDR3 has 15 residues. V was shortened by 3 bases and J by 3 bases, with 16 bases between the two germline ends. Germline assignment: CDR1 SQVTM and CDR2 ANQGSEA. The chain employs TRBV29-1 and TRBJ2-3; no clear D gene. The material sequenced was blood. The TCR comes from a man aged 18 to 29 in good health. CDR3 loop: CSVDFAGRWTDTQYF. CDR3 sequence (DNA): TGCAGCGTTGATTTTGCCGGACGGTGGACAGATACGCAGTATTTT.